This is a list of T cell receptor beta chains from one sample in a study of cytomegalovirus exposure and HLA in healthy donors. TCRdb's copy holds only in-frame clones and misses some; the assay was immunoSEQ multiplex PCR. This table has around 94,000 clones, approximately 77% appearing once. Material for sequencing was PBMCs. These receptors were collected from a woman aged 35 to 49 in good health and CMV-seronegative. The CDR3 runs from the conserved cysteine through the conserved F or W. Clone size is shown for a subset of rows, as once, few, many or a class of expanded clone.

clone_size cdr3_length v_call cdr3_aa
. 13 TRBV7-3 CASSLESNQPQHF
. 14 TRBV9 CASSAGVAKNIQYF
. 13 TRBV7-2 CASSSRQASYRFF
. 16 TRBV4-1 CASSQVVTATNYGYTF
. 15 TRBV11-2 CASSANRQGTYGYTF
few 13 TRBV4-3 CASSQDTGNTIYF
. 16 TRBV4-1 CASSQALGQGQNIQYF
. 18 TRBV7-2 CASSLRGTGGVVTDTQYF
few 13 TRBV4-1 CASSLRRGTEAFF
. 16 TRBV4-3 CASSQNGKGLPWGYTF
. 15 TRBV7-2 CASSHGGGAGGGYTF